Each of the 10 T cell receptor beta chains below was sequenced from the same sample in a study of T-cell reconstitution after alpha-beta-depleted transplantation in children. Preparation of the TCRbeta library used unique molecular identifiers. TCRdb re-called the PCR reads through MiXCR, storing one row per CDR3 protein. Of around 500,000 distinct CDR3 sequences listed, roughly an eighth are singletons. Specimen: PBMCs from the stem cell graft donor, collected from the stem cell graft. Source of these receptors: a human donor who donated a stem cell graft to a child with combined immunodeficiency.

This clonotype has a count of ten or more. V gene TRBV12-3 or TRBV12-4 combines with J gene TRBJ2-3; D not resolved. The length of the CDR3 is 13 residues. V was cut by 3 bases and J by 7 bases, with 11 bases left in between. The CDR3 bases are TGTGCCAGCAGTTTCATAGAAGGAAATACGCAGTATTTT. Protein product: CASSFIEGNTQYF.

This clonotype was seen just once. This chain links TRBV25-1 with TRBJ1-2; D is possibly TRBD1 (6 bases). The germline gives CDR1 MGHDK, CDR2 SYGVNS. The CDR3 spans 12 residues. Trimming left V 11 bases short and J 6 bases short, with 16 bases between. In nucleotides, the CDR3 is TGTGCCTACCTTGGGGGGGCAGATGGCTACACCTTC. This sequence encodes CAYLGGADGYTF.

This CDR3 is CASSSKGSYEQYF. In DNA, the CDR3 is TGTGCCAGCAGCTCTAAGGGGTCCTACGAGCAGTACTTC. The chain is built from TRBV11-1 and TRBJ2-7, with D tentatively TRBD1 (5 bases). This CDR3 has 13 residues. Germline CDR1 reads SGHAT; CDR2 reads FQDESV (reference sequence). The germline V and J ends were trimmed by 4 bases and 1 base, with 8 bases remaining between them.

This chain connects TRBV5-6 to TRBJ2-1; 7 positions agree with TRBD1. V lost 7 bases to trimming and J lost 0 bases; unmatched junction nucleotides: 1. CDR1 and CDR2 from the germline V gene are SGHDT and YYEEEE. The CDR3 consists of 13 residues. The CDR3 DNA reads TGTGCCAGCGGGGACAGCTCCTACAATGAGCAGTTCTTC. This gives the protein CASGDSSYNEQFF.

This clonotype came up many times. The CDR3 nucleotides are TGTGCCAGCAGCCAAAGGGCCCGCGGAACTGAAGCTTTCTTT. Encoded protein: CASSQRARGTEAFF. The chain has TRBV12-3 or TRBV12-4 and TRBJ1-1; no clear D. Trimming took off 6 bases at V and 5 bases at J, with 16 bases between the two ends. This CDR3 has 14 residues.

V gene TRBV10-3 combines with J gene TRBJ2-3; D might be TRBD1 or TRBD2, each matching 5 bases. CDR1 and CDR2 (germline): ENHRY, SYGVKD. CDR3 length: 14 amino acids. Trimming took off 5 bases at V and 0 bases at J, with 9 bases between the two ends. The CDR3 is CAISPGPSTDTQYF. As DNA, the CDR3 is TGTGCCATCAGTCCGGGACCTAGCACAGATACGCAGTATTTT.

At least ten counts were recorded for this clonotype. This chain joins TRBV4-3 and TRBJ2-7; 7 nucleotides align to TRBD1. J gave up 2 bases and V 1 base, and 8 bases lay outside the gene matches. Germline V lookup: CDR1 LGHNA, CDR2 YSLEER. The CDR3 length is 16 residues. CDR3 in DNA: TGCGCCAGCAGCCAAGGAGGGACAGCCAGAACCTACGAGCAGTACTTC. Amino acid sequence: CASSQGGTARTYEQYF.

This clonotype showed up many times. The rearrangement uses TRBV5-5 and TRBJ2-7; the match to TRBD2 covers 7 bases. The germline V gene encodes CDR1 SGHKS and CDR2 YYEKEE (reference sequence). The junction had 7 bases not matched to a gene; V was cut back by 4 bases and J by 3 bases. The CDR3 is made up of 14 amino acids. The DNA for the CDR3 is TGTGCCAGCAGCCCGGTCCCGGGAGGCTACGAGCAGTACTTC. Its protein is CASSPVPGGYEQYF.

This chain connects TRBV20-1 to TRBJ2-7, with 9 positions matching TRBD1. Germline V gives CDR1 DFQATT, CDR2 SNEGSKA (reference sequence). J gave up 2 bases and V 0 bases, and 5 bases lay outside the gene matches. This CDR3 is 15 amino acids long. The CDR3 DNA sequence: TGCAGTGCTAGAGATAGGGACAGGGCCGCCTACGAGCAGTACTTC. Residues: CSARDRDRAAYEQYF.

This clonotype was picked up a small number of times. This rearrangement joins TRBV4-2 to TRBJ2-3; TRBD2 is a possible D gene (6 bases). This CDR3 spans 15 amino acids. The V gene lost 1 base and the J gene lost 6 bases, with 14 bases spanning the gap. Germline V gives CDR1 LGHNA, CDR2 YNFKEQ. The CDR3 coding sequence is TGTGCCAGCAGCCAAGTCGTCGGCGGGGCTGATACGCAGTATTTT. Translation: CASSQVVGGADTQYF.